These T cell receptor beta chains were read from a single sample in a study of T cell responses to AZD1222 COVID-19 vaccine. Clones were sequenced by immunoSEQ multiplex PCR, and TCRdb holds only the in-frame ones, with some missing. In the table there are roughly 91,000 clones, around nine tenths of which are singletons. The sequenced sample was peripheral blood, obtained on day 0 of AZD1222 vaccination. All receptors come from an adult in good health. Each CDR3 is given with its conserved first and last residue. A D gene is named only where the DNA matches it firmly. The listing skips clone size in some rows; elsewhere it reads once, few, many or a size class.

clone_size: NA; j_call: TRBJ2-1; v_call: TRBV9; d_call: NA; cdr3_nt: TGTGCCAGCAGCGTAGACGTCGGGGGGACAGGAGACAATGAGCAGTTCTTC; cdr3_aa: CASSVDVGGTGDNEQFF
clone_size: NA; j_call: TRBJ2-3; v_call: TRBV25-1; d_call: NA; cdr3_nt: TGTGCCAGCAGTGTTCTAGGGTCCGATACGCAGTATTTT; cdr3_aa: CASSVLGSDTQYF
clone_size: NA; j_call: TRBJ2-1; v_call: TRBV4-1; d_call: TRBD2; cdr3_nt: TGCGCCAGCAGCCAAAGTCTCTATCTACCCCTAAGCGGGAGTGCGGATGAGCAGTTCTTC; cdr3_aa: CASSQSLYLPLSGSADEQFF
clone_size: NA; j_call: TRBJ2-7; v_call: TRBV19; d_call: NA; cdr3_nt: TGTGCCAGTGGGAAGGGCCACGAGCAGTACTTC; cdr3_aa: CASGKGHEQYF
clone_size: NA; j_call: TRBJ1-2; v_call: TRBV5-1; d_call: NA; cdr3_nt: TGTGCCAGCAGCTTAGATCAGGGATCCATCTATGGCTACACCTTC; cdr3_aa: CASSLDQGSIYGYTF
clone_size: NA; j_call: TRBJ1-1; v_call: TRBV19; d_call: TRBD1; cdr3_nt: TGTGCCAGTAGTATAAGTCCGACAGGGCCGGTTAGTCGGGCTTTCTTT; cdr3_aa: CASSISPTGPVSRAFF
clone_size: NA; j_call: TRBJ2-2; v_call: TRBV6-5; d_call: NA; cdr3_nt: TGTGCCAGCAGCGGCGGGGAGCTGTTTTTT; cdr3_aa: CASSGGELFF
clone_size: once; j_call: TRBJ2-2; v_call: TRBV4-3; d_call: TRBD1; cdr3_nt: TGCGCCAGCAGCCTTGGGACAGGGAACACCGGGGAGCTGTTTTTT; cdr3_aa: CASSLGTGNTGELFF
clone_size: NA; j_call: TRBJ1-2; v_call: TRBV5-6; d_call: NA; cdr3_nt: TGTGCCAGCAGCTTGAGGGATGGCTACACCTTC; cdr3_aa: CASSLRDGYTF
clone_size: NA; j_call: TRBJ2-7; v_call: TRBV14; d_call: TRBD1; cdr3_nt: TGTGCCAGCAGCCGAGCCGGGACAGGGGTCTACGAGCAGTACTTC; cdr3_aa: CASSRAGTGVYEQYF
clone_size: NA; j_call: TRBJ1-4; v_call: TRBV5-1; d_call: NA; cdr3_nt: TGCGCCAGCAGCCCAGGGGACGATGAAAAACTGTTTTTT; cdr3_aa: CASSPGDDEKLFF
clone_size: NA; j_call: TRBJ1-4; v_call: TRBV6-5; d_call: NA; cdr3_nt: TGTGCCAGCAGCTCAAACACAGGTGGAAAACTGTTTTTT; cdr3_aa: CASSSNTGGKLFF
clone_size: NA; j_call: TRBJ1-6; v_call: TRBV19; d_call: NA; cdr3_nt: TGTGCCAGTAGTAAATGGGATCCCGGTTCACCCCTCCACTTT; cdr3_aa: CASSKWDPGSPLHF
clone_size: NA; j_call: TRBJ1-3; v_call: TRBV3-1/TRBV3-2; d_call: NA; cdr3_nt: TGTGCCAGCAGCCGTCGGGGATGGGGAGGCTCTGGAAACACCATATATTTT; cdr3_aa: CASSRRGWGGSGNTIYF
clone_size: NA; j_call: TRBJ2-1; v_call: TRBV5-1; d_call: NA; cdr3_nt: TGCGCCAGCACCTCAACATGGTCCTACAATGAGCAGTTCTTC; cdr3_aa: CASTSTWSYNEQFF
clone_size: NA; j_call: TRBJ1-1; v_call: TRBV5-1; d_call: NA; cdr3_nt: TGCGCCAGCAGCTTCATGGGGATCGGCACTGAAGCTTTCTTT; cdr3_aa: CASSFMGIGTEAFF
clone_size: NA; j_call: TRBJ2-3; v_call: TRBV5-1; d_call: NA; cdr3_nt: TGTGCCAGCAGCTTGCGGGAAGTATCCGCAGATACGCAGTATTTT; cdr3_aa: CASSLREVSADTQYF
clone_size: NA; j_call: TRBJ2-5; v_call: TRBV6-1; d_call: NA; cdr3_nt: TGTGCCAGCAGTGAATGGCTAGAACAAGAGACCCAGTACTTC; cdr3_aa: CASSEWLEQETQYF
clone_size: NA; j_call: TRBJ2-2; v_call: TRBV6-6; d_call: TRBD2; cdr3_nt: TGTGCCAGCAGCCCCCCGGGGGGGGGTTTTAACGGGGAGCTGTTTTTT; cdr3_aa: CASSPPGGGFNGELFF
clone_size: NA; j_call: TRBJ1-1; v_call: TRBV7-3; d_call: NA; cdr3_nt: TGTGCCAGCAGCTTCGGCAACAGTGGGAACACTGAAGCTTTCTTT; cdr3_aa: CASSFGNSGNTEAFF
clone_size: few; j_call: TRBJ2-1; v_call: TRBV12-5; d_call: NA; cdr3_nt: TGTGCTAGTGGGTTGGCTTACAATGAGCAGTTCTTC; cdr3_aa: CASGLAYNEQFF
clone_size: once; j_call: TRBJ1-5; v_call: TRBV7-2; d_call: NA; cdr3_nt: TGTGCCAGCAGCTTAGTCCGGGATCAGCCCCAGCATTTT; cdr3_aa: CASSLVRDQPQHF
clone_size: once; j_call: TRBJ1-1; v_call: TRBV7-9; d_call: NA; cdr3_nt: TGTGCCAGCAGCTTATTCGGAGGGACCACTGAAGCTTTCTTT; cdr3_aa: CASSLFGGTTEAFF
clone_size: NA; j_call: TRBJ2-5; v_call: TRBV5-6; d_call: NA; cdr3_nt: TGTGCCAGCAGCTTTGGAACGTACCAAGAGACCCAGTACTTC; cdr3_aa: CASSFGTYQETQYF
clone_size: NA; j_call: TRBJ1-4; v_call: TRBV30; d_call: NA; cdr3_nt: TGTGCCTGGAGTGTACGGCAGAATGAAAAACTGTTTTTT; cdr3_aa: CAWSVRQNEKLFF
clone_size: NA; j_call: TRBJ1-5; v_call: TRBV6-2/TRBV6-3; d_call: NA; cdr3_nt: TGTGCCAGCAGTTACGGCTCTCCCCGTCCCGCAGCAGACCAGCCCCAGCATTTT; cdr3_aa: CASSYGSPRPAADQPQHF
clone_size: NA; j_call: TRBJ1-4; v_call: TRBV27; d_call: NA; cdr3_nt: TGTGCCAGCAGGCCCTACAGGGTTGCTAATGAAAAACTGTTTTTT; cdr3_aa: CASRPYRVANEKLFF
clone_size: NA; j_call: TRBJ1-1; v_call: TRBV18; d_call: NA; cdr3_nt: TGTGCCAGCTCACCCAAAAGGGAAGCTGAAGCTTTCTTT; cdr3_aa: CASSPKREAEAFF
clone_size: NA; j_call: TRBJ2-1; v_call: TRBV3-1/TRBV3-2; d_call: TRBD2; cdr3_nt: TGTGCCAGCAGCCTGGGACTAGCGTGGGATGAGCAGTTCTTC; cdr3_aa: CASSLGLAWDEQFF
clone_size: NA; j_call: TRBJ2-1; v_call: TRBV15; d_call: TRBD2; cdr3_nt: TGTGCCACCAGCAGAGACCTAGCGGGAGGGCCAAATGAGCAGTTCTTC; cdr3_aa: CATSRDLAGGPNEQFF
clone_size: NA; j_call: TRBJ2-3; v_call: TRBV11-3; d_call: TRBD2; cdr3_nt: TGTGCCAGCAGCAAGACAGCGGGGGGTTTCACAGATACGCAGTATTTT; cdr3_aa: CASSKTAGGFTDTQYF
clone_size: once; j_call: TRBJ1-1; v_call: TRBV18; d_call: NA; cdr3_nt: TGTGCCAGCTCACCACCGTCAGGCATAAGCGGCACTGAAGCTTTCTTT; cdr3_aa: CASSPPSGISGTEAFF
clone_size: NA; j_call: TRBJ1-2; v_call: TRBV4-2; d_call: NA; cdr3_nt: TGTGCCAGCAGCCAAGATCTAAGCAGCTTGAACTATGGCTACACCTTC; cdr3_aa: CASSQDLSSLNYGYTF
clone_size: NA; j_call: TRBJ1-1; v_call: TRBV7-2; d_call: NA; cdr3_nt: TGTGCCAGCAGCTTAGAGTGGGGGGGGAACACTGAAGCTTTCTTT; cdr3_aa: CASSLEWGGNTEAFF
clone_size: NA; j_call: TRBJ2-1; v_call: TRBV7-8; d_call: NA; cdr3_nt: TGTGCCAGCAGCTTTAGGGTAGCGGATAGATGTTTCTTC; cdr3_aa: CASSFRVADRCFF
clone_size: once; j_call: TRBJ1-2; v_call: TRBV12-3/TRBV12-4; d_call: NA; cdr3_nt: TGTGCCAGCAGTTTGGACAGTGGCTACACCTTC; cdr3_aa: CASSLDSGYTF
clone_size: NA; j_call: TRBJ1-2; v_call: TRBV7-8; d_call: NA; cdr3_nt: TGTGCCAGCAGCTTAGGTTCAGCGGCCTATGGCTACACCTTC; cdr3_aa: CASSLGSAAYGYTF
clone_size: NA; j_call: TRBJ1-1; v_call: TRBV12-3/TRBV12-4; d_call: NA; cdr3_nt: TGTGCCAGCAGTCCCGATCCCGCAGGTGAAGCTTTCTTT; cdr3_aa: CASSPDPAGEAFF
clone_size: NA; j_call: TRBJ2-1; v_call: TRBV6-5; d_call: NA; cdr3_nt: TGTGCCAGCACCAACGGGGGTGAGCAGTTCTTC; cdr3_aa: CASTNGGEQFF
clone_size: few; j_call: TRBJ2-3; v_call: TRBV9; d_call: NA; cdr3_nt: TGTGCCAGCAGCGTAAGTAACGGGGCCGCGCAGTATTTT; cdr3_aa: CASSVSNGAAQYF
clone_size: NA; j_call: TRBJ2-7; v_call: TRBV12-3/TRBV12-4; d_call: NA; cdr3_nt: TGTGCCAGCAGTTTGGGCTCCCCCTACGAGCAGTACTTC; cdr3_aa: CASSLGSPYEQYF
clone_size: NA; j_call: TRBJ1-2; v_call: TRBV3-1/TRBV3-2; d_call: NA; cdr3_nt: TGTGCCAGCAGCCCCTCCGGAGCTAACTATGGCTACACCTTC; cdr3_aa: CASSPSGANYGYTF
clone_size: once; j_call: TRBJ1-1; v_call: TRBV12-3/TRBV12-4; d_call: NA; cdr3_nt: TGTGCCAGCAGCCCTGCCTCTGAAGCTTTCTTT; cdr3_aa: CASSPASEAFF
clone_size: NA; j_call: TRBJ2-1; v_call: TRBV19; d_call: TRBD2; cdr3_nt: TGTGCCAGTAGTGTGGGGGGAGGGCCCTATGAGCAGTTCTTC; cdr3_aa: CASSVGGGPYEQFF
clone_size: once; j_call: TRBJ2-3; v_call: TRBV7-2; d_call: NA; cdr3_nt: TGTGCCAGCAGCTTAGCGTTCCCGGGAATCCGCACAGATACGCAGTATTTT; cdr3_aa: CASSLAFPGIRTDTQYF
clone_size: NA; j_call: TRBJ2-1; v_call: TRBV29-1; d_call: TRBD1; cdr3_nt: TGCAGCGTTGATGTTGGACAGGGGGCGAGGAGTGAGCAGTTCTTC; cdr3_aa: CSVDVGQGARSEQFF
clone_size: NA; j_call: TRBJ2-7; v_call: TRBV5-6; d_call: TRBD1; cdr3_nt: TGTGCCAGCAGCTTGGAAGGACAGGGGGCTAGGAACGAGCAGTACTTC; cdr3_aa: CASSLEGQGARNEQYF